This TCR beta chain was identified during a study of metastatic and nonmetastatic thyroid tumors. Study conclusions and caveats: According to reports, the diversity of TCR beta was significantly higher in malignant thyroid tumors than in benign nodules, and this held in both blood and tumor samples.

By share, this clone ranks as medium-sized. Its antigen remains unknown. Original data processing: Clinicopathological groups supplied CDR3 differences that were used to build a distant-metastasis classifier for papillary thyroid cancer. TCRdb reassembled clones from the PCR reads with MiXCR. The V and J calls here are based on TCRdb, not the publication. The sample has about 16,000 clones; around 13% are singletons. The V end was cut by 7 bases, the J end by 1 base, with 20 bases between. CDR3 length equals 16 residues. Germline V gene data show CDR1 as MNHNS and CDR2 as SASEGT. Every patient underwent thyroid surgery untreated.

This receptor was obtained from a female donor with papillary thyroid cancer or a benign thyroid nodule (not recorded which). Some clones in this sample may be carry-over from other donors' samples. Material: blood. The chain couples TRBV6-1 to TRBJ2-7; TRBD2 might be the D (5 bases). The CDR3 region is CASIPGRAGWSYEQYF. The CDR3 DNA reads TGTGCCAGCATCCCCGGTCGGGCGGGTTGGTCCTACGAGCAGTACTTC.